A selection of T cell receptor beta chains follows, all from one sample in a study of blood T cell repertoires in COVID-19. Profiled with immunoSEQ multiplex PCR; TCRdb holds only in-frame clones, not every one. Among 350,000 to 550,000 clones, around 89% were seen once, and the ten largest hold 4% to 4.5%. The sample consisted of peripheral blood. These receptor sequences come from a woman between 25 and 40 years old with acute or convalescent COVID-19. The CDR3 runs from the conserved cysteine through the conserved F or W. A D gene is named only where the DNA matches it firmly. Clone size is shown for a subset of rows, as once, few, many or a class of expanded clone.

j_call | clone_size | d_call | v_call | cdr3_aa | cdr3_nt
TRBJ1-2 | NA | TRBD1 | TRBV6-2/TRBV6-3 | CASSSGQGSLYGYTF | TGTGCCAGCAGTTCGGGACAGGGGAGCCTCTATGGCTACACCTTC
TRBJ2-2 | NA | NA | TRBV19 | CASSIVGSANTGELFF | TGTGCCAGTAGTATAGTCGGGTCCGCGAACACCGGGGAGCTGTTTTTT
TRBJ1-2 | NA | TRBD1 | TRBV18 | CASSKGADYGYTF | TGTGCCAGCTCCAAGGGGGCGGACTATGGCTACACCTTC
TRBJ2-7 | NA | TRBD1 | TRBV28 | CASSFLQGLIYEQYF | TGTGCCAGCAGTTTTTTACAGGGGTTAATCTACGAGCAGTACTTC
TRBJ2-5 | NA | NA | TRBV7-9 | CASSLEGGQLIQETQYF | TGTGCCAGCAGCTTAGAAGGTGGACAGCTGATTCAAGAGACCCAGTACTTC
TRBJ2-2 | NA | TRBD2 | TRBV10-1 | CASSELGGGGTGELFF | TGCGCCAGCAGTGAGCTCGGGGGGGGCGGGACCGGGGAGCTGTTTTTT
TRBJ2-3 | NA | TRBD1 | TRBV29-1 | CSGGLSRAGQVPDTQYF | TGCAGCGGTGGGCTGAGCCGGGCCGGACAGGTCCCAGATACGCAGTATTTT
TRBJ2-7 | NA | TRBD1 | TRBV29-1 | CSVNPTGYEQYF | TGCAGCGTTAACCCGACAGGGTACGAGCAGTACTTC
TRBJ2-5 | NA | TRBD1 | TRBV11-2 | CASSLAPTGGQTQYF | TGTGCCAGCAGCTTAGCCCCGACAGGGGGTCAGACCCAGTACTTC
TRBJ2-7 | NA | NA | TRBV4-1 | CASSPEGLYDEQYF | TGCGCCAGCAGCCCGGAAGGACTGTACGACGAGCAGTACTTC
TRBJ1-6 | NA | NA | TRBV5-1 | CASSTSRGGDNSPLHF | TGCGCCAGCAGTACAAGTCGCGGGGGTGACAATTCACCCCTCCACTTT
TRBJ2-2 | NA | TRBD1 | TRBV6-5 | CASKVQGANTGELFF | TGTGCCAGCAAAGTGCAGGGGGCCAACACCGGGGAGCTGTTTTTT
TRBJ1-1 | NA | NA | TRBV2 | CASSGGLNTEAFF | TGTGCCAGCTCGGGGGGCTTGAACACTGAAGCTTTCTTT
TRBJ2-2 | NA | TRBD2 | TRBV10-1 | CASSSGRTSGNTGELFF | TGCGCCAGCAGTTCCGGTCGGACTAGCGGAAACACCGGGGAGCTGTTTTTT
TRBJ2-7 | once | NA | TRBV27 | CASSSQPGSSYEQYF | TGTGCCAGCAGTTCCCAACCAGGCAGCTCCTACGAGCAGTACTTC
TRBJ2-1 | NA | NA | TRBV24-1 | CATSDFTGGHYNEQFF | TGTGCCACCAGTGATTTCACGGGGGGCCACTACAATGAGCAGTTCTTC
TRBJ2-7 | NA | TRBD1 | TRBV19 | CATTTGFGEQYF | TGTGCCACAACGACAGGGTTCGGTGAGCAGTACTTC
TRBJ2-1 | once | TRBD2 | TRBV11-3 | CASSLVAGASYNEQFF | TGTGCCAGCAGCCTCGTAGCGGGTGCATCCTACAATGAGCAGTTCTTC
TRBJ2-7 | NA | TRBD2 | TRBV5-6 | CAIRGGWRYEQYF | TGTGCCATCCGCGGGGGGTGGAGGTACGAGCAGTACTTC
TRBJ2-1 | NA | TRBD2 | TRBV6-5 | CASSYTISGGHNEQFF | TGTGCCAGCAGTTACACCATTAGCGGGGGGCACAATGAGCAGTTCTTC
TRBJ2-7 | once | TRBD1 | TRBV5-1 | CASSATPGQNYEQYF | TGCGCCAGCAGCGCGACACCGGGACAGAATTACGAGCAGTACTTC
TRBJ1-2 | few | NA | TRBV6-5 | CASSYITGRGYTF | TGTGCCAGCAGTTACATAACAGGGCGAGGCTACACCTTC
TRBJ2-7 | once | TRBD1 | TRBV9 | CASSPGQGAYEQYF | TGTGCCAGCAGCCCGGGACAGGGGGCCTACGAGCAGTACTTC
TRBJ1-2 | NA | NA | TRBV28 | CASSWAGTPANGTF | TGTGCCAGCAGTTGGGCCGGGACACCGGCGAACGGGACCTTC
TRBJ2-1 | NA | NA | TRBV2 | CASQGGSYNEQFF | TGTGCCAGCCAGGGAGGCAGCTACAATGAGCAGTTCTTC
TRBJ2-3 | NA | NA | TRBV7-9 | CASSYGERTDTQYF | TGTGCCAGCAGCTACGGGGAGCGCACAGATACGCAGTATTTT
TRBJ2-4 | NA | NA | TRBV5-1 | CASSPRGREAKNIQYF | TGCGCCAGCAGCCCGCGGGGCCGAGAAGCCAAAAACATTCAGTACTTC
TRBJ1-2 | NA | NA | TRBV11-2 | CASSLGVHSTTF | TGTGCCAGCAGCTTAGGCGTCCACAGTACCACCTTC
TRBJ2-7 | NA | NA | TRBV5-1 | CASSLEGLAAYEQYF | TGCGCCAGCAGCCTTGAAGGATTGGCGGCTTACGAGCAGTACTTC
TRBJ2-3 | NA | TRBD2 | TRBV5-1 | CASSLWTSGDTDTQYF | TGCGCCAGCAGCTTATGGACTAGCGGGGACACAGATACGCAGTATTTT
TRBJ1-5 | NA | NA | TRBV10-2 | CASSGSGSSQPQHF | TGCGCCAGCAGTGGAAGTGGGAGCAGTCAGCCCCAGCATTTT
TRBJ2-5 | once | NA | TRBV18 | CASSPWRGPQETQYF | TGTGCCAGCTCACCATGGAGGGGACCCCAAGAGACCCAGTACTTC
TRBJ2-3 | NA | TRBD2 | TRBV5-4 | CASSLFRTSGGTDTQYF | TGTGCCAGCAGCCTCTTTCGGACTAGCGGGGGAACAGATACGCAGTATTTT
TRBJ1-2 | NA | NA | TRBV30 | CAWSYSGRYGYTF | TGTGCCTGGAGTTACAGTGGCCGCTATGGCTACACCTTC
TRBJ1-5 | NA | NA | TRBV6-2/TRBV6-3 | CASSADSSNQPQHF | TGTGCCAGCAGTGCCGACAGTAGCAATCAGCCCCAGCATTTT
TRBJ1-5 | once | NA | TRBV10-3 | CAIKGESQPQHF | TGTGCCATCAAGGGAGAATCCCAGCCCCAGCATTTT
TRBJ2-7 | NA | TRBD2 | TRBV3-1/TRBV3-2 | CASSQASGGWYF | TGTGCCAGCAGCCAAGCATCCGGGGGGTGGTACTTC
TRBJ2-7 | few | NA | TRBV6-5 | CASSFQRSSYEQYF | TGTGCCAGCAGTTTTCAGAGGAGCTCCTACGAGCAGTACTTC
TRBJ1-5 | NA | TRBD1 | TRBV19 | CASSMRDRGDNQPQHF | TGTGCCAGTAGTATGAGGGACAGGGGAGACAATCAGCCCCAGCATTTT
TRBJ1-3 | few | NA | TRBV5-6 | CASSLRSTTPGNTIYF | TGTGCCAGCAGCTTGCGTTCAACGACCCCAGGGAACACCATATATTTT
TRBJ2-3 | NA | NA | TRBV6-6 | CASSYSALTFTDTQYF | TGTGCCAGCAGTTACTCGGCACTGACTTTCACAGATACGCAGTATTTT
TRBJ2-2 | NA | NA | TRBV28 | CASSFYTGELFF | TGTGCCAGCAGTTTCTATACCGGGGAGCTGTTTTTT
TRBJ2-3 | NA | NA | TRBV18 | CASSPPRRASTDTQYF | TGTGCCAGCTCACCACCGAGGAGGGCTTCCACAGATACGCAGTATTTT
TRBJ1-5 | NA | TRBD1 | TRBV30 | CAWNTGGALDQPQHF | TGTGCCTGGAATACAGGGGGCGCGTTGGATCAGCCCCAGCATTTT
TRBJ1-1 | NA | NA | TRBV4-1 | CASTQGVEAFF | TGCGCCAGCACCCAAGGAGTTGAAGCTTTCTTT
TRBJ2-3 | NA | TRBD2 | TRBV9 | CASSVRKGRGTDTQYF | TGTGCCAGCAGCGTAAGGAAAGGGAGGGGCACAGATACGCAGTATTTT
TRBJ1-2 | NA | NA | TRBV5-5 | CASSLAQGGYTF | TGTGCCAGCAGCTTGGCACAGGGCGGCTACACCTTC
TRBJ1-1 | NA | TRBD1 | TRBV28 | CASRWTGNTEAFF | TGTGCCAGCAGGTGGACAGGGAACACTGAAGCTTTCTTT
TRBJ2-7 | NA | TRBD1 | TRBV6-6 | CASSGRDRDTYEQYF | TGTGCCAGCAGTGGCCGGGACAGAGACACTTACGAGCAGTACTTC
TRBJ2-7 | once | NA | TRBV9 | CASSAGGTYEQYF | TGTGCCAGCAGCGCCGGGGGAACCTACGAGCAGTACTTC
TRBJ1-3 | NA | NA | TRBV2 | CASSDGSLIGNTIYF | TGTGCCAGCAGTGACGGGAGCTTGATAGGAAACACCATATATTTT
TRBJ2-7 | NA | TRBD2 | TRBV19 | CASSQGLAATYEQYF | TGTGCCAGTAGTCAAGGACTAGCGGCTACTTACGAGCAGTACTTC
TRBJ2-4 | NA | NA | TRBV3-1/TRBV3-2 | CASSQKGELAKNIQYF | TGTGCCAGCAGCCAGAAGGGAGAACTAGCCAAAAACATTCAGTACTTC